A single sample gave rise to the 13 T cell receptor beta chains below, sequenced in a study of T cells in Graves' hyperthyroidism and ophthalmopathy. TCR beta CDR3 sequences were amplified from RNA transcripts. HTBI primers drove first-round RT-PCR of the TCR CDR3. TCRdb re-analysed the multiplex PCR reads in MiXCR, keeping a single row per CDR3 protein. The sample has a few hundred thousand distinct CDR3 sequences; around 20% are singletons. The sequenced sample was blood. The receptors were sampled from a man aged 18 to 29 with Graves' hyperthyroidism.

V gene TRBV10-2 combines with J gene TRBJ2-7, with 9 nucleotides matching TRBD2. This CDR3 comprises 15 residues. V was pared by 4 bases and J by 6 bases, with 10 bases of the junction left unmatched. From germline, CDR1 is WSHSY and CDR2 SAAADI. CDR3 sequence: CASSGSGGGAGEQYF. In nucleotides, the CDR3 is TGCGCCAGCAGTGGATCTGGCGGGGGGGCTGGCGAGCAGTACTTC.

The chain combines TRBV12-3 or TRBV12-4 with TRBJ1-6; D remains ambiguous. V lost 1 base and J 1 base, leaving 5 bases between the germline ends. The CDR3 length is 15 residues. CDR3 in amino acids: CASSLGESYNSPLHF. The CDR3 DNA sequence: TGTGCCAGCAGTTTAGGGGAATCCTATAATTCACCCCTCCACTTT.

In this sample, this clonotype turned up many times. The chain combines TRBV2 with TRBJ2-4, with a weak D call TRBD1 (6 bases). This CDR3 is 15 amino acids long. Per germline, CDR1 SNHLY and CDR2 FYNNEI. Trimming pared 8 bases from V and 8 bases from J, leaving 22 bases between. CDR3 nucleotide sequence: TGTGCCAGCCGTCTTGAGGGGGAGTCAGTCGACATTCAGTACTTC. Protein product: CASRLEGESVDIQYF.

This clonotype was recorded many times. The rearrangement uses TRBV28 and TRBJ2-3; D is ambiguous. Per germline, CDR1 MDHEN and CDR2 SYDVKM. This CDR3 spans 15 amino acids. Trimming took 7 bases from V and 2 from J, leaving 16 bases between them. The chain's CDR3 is CASNTLGTSTDTQYF. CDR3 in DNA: TGTGCCAGCAATACCCTTGGTACATCCACAGATACGCAGTATTTT.

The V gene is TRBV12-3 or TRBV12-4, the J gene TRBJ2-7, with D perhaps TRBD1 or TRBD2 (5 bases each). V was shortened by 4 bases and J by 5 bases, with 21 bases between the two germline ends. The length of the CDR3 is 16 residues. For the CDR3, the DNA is TGTGCCAGCAGTTCCGGTTATGTAGGGGACGGAGACGAGCAGTACTTC. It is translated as CASSSGYVGDGDEQYF.

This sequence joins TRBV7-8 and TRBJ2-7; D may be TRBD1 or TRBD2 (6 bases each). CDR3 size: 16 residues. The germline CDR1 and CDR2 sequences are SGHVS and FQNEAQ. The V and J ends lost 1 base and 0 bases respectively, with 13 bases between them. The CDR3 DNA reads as TGTGCCAGCAGCTTAGTTGGGGGGCCCTACTCCTACGAGCAGTACTTC. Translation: CASSLVGGPYSYEQYF.

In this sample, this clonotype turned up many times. The CDR3 DNA reads as TGTGCCAGCAGACCCAGACAGTTCTCTGGAAACACCATATATTTT. Translated, it gives CASRPRQFSGNTIYF. The chain recombines TRBV28 with TRBJ1-3, with a tentative D call TRBD1 (5 bases). CDR3 size: 15 residues. Germline CDR1 is MDHEN and CDR2 is SYDVKM. V was pared by 6 bases and J by 0 bases, with 12 bases between. Full variable domain (outside the CDR3, taken from reference TRBV28 and TRBJ1-3): DVKVTQSSRYLVKRTGEKVFLECVQDMDHENMFWYRQDPGLGLRLIYFSYDVKMKEKGDIPEGYSVSREKKERFSLILESASTNQTSMYLCASRPRQFSGNTIYFGEGSWLTVV.

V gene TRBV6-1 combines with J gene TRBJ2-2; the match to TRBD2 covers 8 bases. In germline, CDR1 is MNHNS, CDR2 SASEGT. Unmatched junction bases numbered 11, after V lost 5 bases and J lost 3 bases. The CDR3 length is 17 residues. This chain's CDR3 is CASSPRTAGVDTGELFF. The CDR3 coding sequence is TGTGCCAGCAGTCCTCGGACAGCGGGGGTGGACACCGGGGAGCTGTTTTTT.

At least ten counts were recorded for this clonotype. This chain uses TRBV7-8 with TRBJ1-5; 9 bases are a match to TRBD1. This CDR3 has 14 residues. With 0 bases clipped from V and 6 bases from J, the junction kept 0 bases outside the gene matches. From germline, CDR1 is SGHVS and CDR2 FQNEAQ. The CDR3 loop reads CASSLATGGQPQHF. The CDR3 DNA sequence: TGTGCCAGCAGCTTAGCGACAGGGGGTCAGCCCCAGCATTTT. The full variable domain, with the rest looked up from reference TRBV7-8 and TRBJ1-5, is GAGVSQSPRYKVAKRGQDVALRCDPISGHVSLFWYQQALGQGPEFLTYFQNEAQLDKSGLPSDRFFAERPEGSVSTLKIQRTQQEDSAVYLCASSLATGGQPQHFGDGTRLSIL.

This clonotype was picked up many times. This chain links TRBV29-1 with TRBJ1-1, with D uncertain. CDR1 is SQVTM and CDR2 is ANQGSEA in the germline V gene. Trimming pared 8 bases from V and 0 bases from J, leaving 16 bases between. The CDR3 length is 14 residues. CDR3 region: CSCRPRSMNTEAFF. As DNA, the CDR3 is TGCAGCTGTAGGCCCCGAAGCATGAACACTGAAGCTTTCTTT.

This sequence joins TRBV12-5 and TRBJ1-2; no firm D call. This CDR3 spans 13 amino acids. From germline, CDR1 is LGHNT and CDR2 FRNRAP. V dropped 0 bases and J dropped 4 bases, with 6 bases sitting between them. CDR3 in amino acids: CASGLVHSYGYTF. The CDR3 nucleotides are TGTGCTAGTGGTTTGGTACATAGCTATGGCTACACCTTC.

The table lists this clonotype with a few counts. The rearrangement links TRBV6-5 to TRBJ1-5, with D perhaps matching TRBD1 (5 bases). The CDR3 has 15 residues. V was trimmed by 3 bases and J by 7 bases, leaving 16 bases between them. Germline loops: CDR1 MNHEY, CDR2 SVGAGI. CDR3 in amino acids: CASSYAQGNFQPQHF. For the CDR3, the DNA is TGTGCCAGCAGTTATGCCCAGGGTAATTTCCAGCCCCAGCATTTT.

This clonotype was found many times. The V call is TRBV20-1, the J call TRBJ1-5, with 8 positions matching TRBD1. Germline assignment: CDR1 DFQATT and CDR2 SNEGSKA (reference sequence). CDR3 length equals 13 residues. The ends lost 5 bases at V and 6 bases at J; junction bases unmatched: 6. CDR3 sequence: CSAGTGESQPQHF. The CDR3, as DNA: TGCAGTGCTGGGACAGGTGAAAGTCAGCCCCAGCATTTT.